The 32 T cell receptor beta chains in this list originate from one sample, sequenced in a study of T cells in Graves' hyperthyroidism and ophthalmopathy (dated by TCRdb to about 2019). The library was prepared using multiplex PCR. Sequencing was performed on an Illumina HiSeq 2000. TCR beta CDR3 regions were amplified from RNA transcripts. The first round of RT-PCR for the TCR CDR3 was performed with the HTBI primer set and the Qiagen OneStep RT-PCR kit. The raw public data were reprocessed by TCRdb itself: fastp quality trimming at Q25, MiXCR clonotype calling, in-frame beta chains only. Each CDR3 protein appears once, grouped with its most common genes and DNA. The sample data list 400,000 or so distinct CDR3 sequences, and around 15% of these were observed just once. Of the sample, roughly 19% is held by the ten largest clones. Sequenced material: blood. Every receptor here comes from a woman aged 60-75 years with Graves' ophthalmopathy.

In its sample, this clonotype was seen a few times. The chain recombines TRBV12-3 or TRBV12-4 with TRBJ1-6; 9 bases agree with TRBD1. CDR3 length: 17 residues. With V trimmed by 4 bases and J by 0 bases, 4 bases remained unmatched. The CDR3 region has the DNA TGTGCCAGCAGTTGGGGGACAGGGAGCTCCTATAATTCACCCCTCCACTTT. Its protein is CASSWGTGSSYNSPLHF.

This clonotype was seen a few times. The rearrangement uses TRBV29-1 and TRBJ2-7; D might be TRBD1 (6 bases). The CDR3 extends over 13 amino acids. V lost 6 bases, J lost 1 base, and 13 bases lay in between. Germline V gene lookup returns CDR1 SQVTM and CDR2 ANQGSEA. This CDR3 reads CSVLVTGSYEQYF. Written as DNA, the CDR3 is TGCAGCGTCCTCGTGACAGGATCCTACGAGCAGTACTTC.

V gene TRBV4-1 combines with J gene TRBJ2-1; 10 bases are shared with TRBD2. Germline V gives CDR1 MGHRA, CDR2 YSYEKL. This CDR3 comprises 15 residues. J was trimmed by 4 bases and V by 2 bases; bases with no gene match: 2. As DNA, the CDR3 is TGCGCCAGCAGCCAAACGGGACTAGCGTACAATGAGCAGTTCTTC. Amino acid sequence: CASSQTGLAYNEQFF.

This clonotype was seen more than once but under ten times. A much larger clone differs by one base, so this may be a read error. The gene calls are TRBV12-3 or TRBV12-4 and TRBJ2-7; 12 bases align to TRBD2. The CDR3 sequence is 16 residues long. Trimming removed 5 bases from V and 2 bases from J; junction bases left unmatched: 7. The DNA for the CDR3 is TGTGCCAGCAGTGAGACTAGCGGGAGTTTTACCTACGAGCAGTACTTC. This codes for CASSETSGSFTYEQYF.

This clonotype showed up just a few times. The chain joins TRBV7-8 to TRBJ2-1; 13 bases agree with TRBD2. The CDR3 spans 16 residues. Looked up from germline, CDR1 is SGHVS and CDR2 is FQNEAQ. The J segment lost 9 bases and the V segment lost 0 bases, leaving 5 bases of the junction unmatched. CDR3 DNA: TGTGCCAGCAGCTTAGCGCAACTAGCGGGAGGGGGTGAGCAGTTCTTC. Translating it yields CASSLAQLAGGGEQFF.

This clonotype was counted ten times or more. The chain employs TRBV3-1 and TRBJ1-1; D unresolved. The CDR3 totals 11 residues. V was shortened by 4 bases and J by 7 bases, with 7 bases between the two germline ends. CDR1 is LGHDT and CDR2 is YNNKEL in the germline V gene (reference sequence). The chain's CDR3 is CASSRTDEAFF. DNA of the CDR3: TGTGCCAGCAGCCGGACGGATGAAGCTTTCTTT.

This clonotype has a single count. A junction end diverges from the germline sequence, so it may reflect a read error. J is TRBJ1-5 and V is TRBV3-1; D is possibly TRBD1 (5 bases). Per germline, CDR1 LGHDT and CDR2 YNNKEL (reference sequence). CDR3 length: 15 amino acids. DNA for the CDR3: TGTGCCAGCAGCCAAGGTTTGCAGGGTGAGCAGCCCCATCATTTT. Its translation is CASSQGLQGEQPHHF.

This clonotype has a count of ten or more. This sequence joins TRBV5-6 and TRBJ1-6; D not resolved. This CDR3 region has 16 residues. In germline, CDR1 is SGHDT, CDR2 YYEEEE. Trimming removed 0 bases at V and 3 bases at J, with 10 bases between. CDR3 DNA sequence: TGTGCCAGCAGCTTGGGGAGCAGCTTCTATAATTCACCCCTCCACTTT. This translates into CASSLGSSFYNSPLHF.

The table lists this clonotype with many counts. The chain carries TRBV7-2 and TRBJ2-5, with TRBD2 matching over 12 bases. V trimming: 4 bases; J trimming: 3 bases; junction bases outside the gene matches: 6. CDR3 length: 16 residues. Germline CDR1 reads SGHTA; CDR2 reads FQGNSA. CDR3 region: CASSYDGLAGKETQYF. The CDR3 coding sequence is TGTGCCAGCAGCTACGACGGACTAGCGGGAAAAGAGACCCAGTACTTC.

This clonotype was observed at least ten times. The chain joins TRBV6-1 to TRBJ2-7, with D perhaps being TRBD1 or TRBD2 (5 bases each). CDR1 and CDR2 from the germline V gene are MNHNS and SASEGT. The CDR3 sequence is 14 residues long. V lost 1 base and J 4 bases, leaving 11 bases between the germline ends. CDR3 in amino acids: CASSEGDLSYEQYF. Here the CDR3 DNA reads TGTGCCAGCAGTGAAGGGGACCTATCGTACGAGCAGTACTTC.

J is TRBJ2-1 and V is TRBV5-4, with 16 nucleotides matching TRBD2. This CDR3 has 16 residues. The trim removed 4 bases at V and 10 bases at J, leaving 8 bases unmatched. Germline V gives CDR1 SGHNT, CDR2 YYREEE (reference sequence). This chain's CDR3 is CASSPGTSGRATEQFF. CDR3 in DNA: TGTGCCAGCAGCCCCGGGACTAGCGGGAGGGCCACCGAGCAGTTCTTC.

The chain is built from TRBV9 and TRBJ2-1, with TRBD2 matching over 8 bases. Trimming at V came to 3 bases and at J to 8 bases, leaving 4 bases not matched to a gene. This CDR3 spans 13 amino acids. CDR1 SGDLS and CDR2 YYNGEE come from the germline V gene. The CDR3 DNA follows: TGTGCCAGCAGCGGTAGCGGGGCGGATGAGCAGTTCTTC. This sequence encodes CASSGSGADEQFF.

This clonotype was observed many times. The chain is built from TRBV28 and TRBJ2-7, with D tentatively TRBD1 (6 bases). The CDR3 runs to 14 residues. Germline V gene lookup returns CDR1 MDHEN and CDR2 SYDVKM. V gave up 5 bases and J gave up 2 bases, with 13 bases separating them. In nucleotides, the CDR3 is TGTGCCAGCAGTGTCTCAGGGGTGACCTACGAGCAGTACTTC. Its protein is CASSVSGVTYEQYF.

This clonotype has at least ten counts. V gene TRBV3-1 combines with J gene TRBJ1-1; no firm D call. The CDR3 spans 14 residues. The ends were cut back, 4 bases at V and 0 bases at J, with 9 bases in the middle. From germline, CDR1 is LGHDT and CDR2 YNNKEL (reference sequence). CDR3 protein: CASSRPGMNTEAFF. CDR3 coding DNA: TGTGCCAGCAGCCGGCCGGGGATGAACACTGAAGCTTTCTTT.

This clonotype occurred once. Being one base from a much bigger clone, this may be a read error. CDR3 in amino acids: CARSAMTGFNEKLFF. The DNA of the CDR3 is TGTGCCCGCAGTGCTATGACAGGTTTTAATGAAAAACTGTTTTTT. The chain is built from TRBV2 and TRBJ1-4, with D tentatively TRBD1 (6 bases). The germline V gene encodes CDR1 SNHLY and CDR2 FYNNEI. CDR3 size: 15 residues. Combining the CDR3 with reference TRBV2 and TRBJ1-4 gives the whole variable domain EPEVTQTPSHQVTQMGQEVILRCVPISNHLYFYWYRQILGQKVEFLVSFYNNEISEKSEIFDDQFSVERPDGSNFTLKIRSTKLEDSAMYFCARSAMTGFNEKLFFGSGTQLSVL.

This CDR3 reads CASIWFRDLTYNEQFF. As DNA, the CDR3 is TGTGCCAGCATATGGTTTCGGGACTTAACCTACAATGAGCAGTTCTTC. The chain combines TRBV6-1 with TRBJ2-1; TRBD2 is a possible D gene (6 bases). The germline gives CDR1 MNHNS, CDR2 SASEGT. The V and J ends lost 7 bases and 2 bases respectively, with 18 bases between them. This CDR3 spans 16 amino acids.

Only a few counts were recorded for this clonotype. The V gene is TRBV29-1, the J gene TRBJ2-7; unclear D gene. Germline V gene sequence: CDR1 SQVTM, CDR2 ANQGSEA. The CDR3 contains 13 residues. V lost 4 bases, J lost 3 bases, and 13 bases lay in between. The CDR3 nucleotides are TGCAGCGTTGCGCGAAGTCTACACTACGAGCAGTACTTC. This codes for CSVARSLHYEQYF.

This clonotype was picked up many times. The chain uses TRBV6-2 or TRBV6-3 and TRBJ1-1; possible D gene TRBD1, 6 bases. Trimming took 5 bases from V and 5 from J, leaving 6 bases between them. Germline CDR1 reads MNHEY; CDR2 reads SVGEGT. CDR3 length: 11 residues. This CDR3 is CASSQGTEAFF. In DNA form, the CDR3 reads TGTGCCAGCAGTCAGGGGACTGAAGCTTTCTTT.

The CDR3 sequence is CASSWGREKLFF. CDR3 DNA: TGTGCCAGCAGTTGGGGACGTGAAAAACTGTTTTTT. This chain joins TRBV7-9 and TRBJ1-4; TRBD1 is a possible D gene (5 bases). V was clipped by 6 bases and J by 7 bases, with 9 bases between them. Germline CDR1 SEHNR, CDR2 FQNEAQ (reference sequence). The CDR3 is 12 residues long.

This clonotype was observed a handful of times. V is TRBV6-1 and J is TRBJ1-4; a possible D gene is TRBD1 (5 bases). V was pared by 6 bases and J by 4 bases, with 24 bases between. Germline V CDR1 and CDR2: MNHNS, SASEGT. The CDR3 spans 18 residues. The CDR3 is CASRGERDGRMLNEKLFF. The CDR3 region has the DNA TGTGCCAGCAGGGGGGAACGGGACGGCCGCATGCTTAATGAAAAACTGTTTTTT.

This clonotype appeared many times. The rearrangement joins TRBV30 to TRBJ1-2, with D maybe TRBD1 (6 bases). V lost 8 bases to trimming and J lost 1 base, with 14 bases between them. This CDR3 has 13 amino acids. CDR1 and CDR2 (germline): GTSNPN, SVGIG (reference sequence). CDR3 in amino acids: CAGQRGDNYGYTF. Written as DNA, the CDR3 is TGTGCCGGACAGAGAGGAGATAACTATGGCTACACCTTC.

The gene calls are TRBV7-2 and TRBJ1-2; TRBD1 matches at 7 bases. The J segment lost 5 bases and the V segment lost 5 bases, leaving 8 bases of the junction unmatched. The CDR3 totals 14 residues. Germline CDR1 reads SGHTA; CDR2 reads FQGNSA. The CDR3 loop is CASSLDDRDYGYTF. In DNA, the CDR3 is TGTGCCAGCAGCCTAGACGACAGGGATTATGGCTACACCTTC.

This clonotype was seen ten or more times. V usage is TRBV6-2 or TRBV6-3 and J usage is TRBJ2-7; unclear D gene. The CDR3 contains 12 residues. Germline CDR1 and CDR2: MNHEY and SVGEGT. V was cut by 4 bases and J by 3 bases, with 7 bases left in between. The chain's CDR3 is CASSWQNYEQYF. As DNA, the CDR3 is TGTGCCAGCAGTTGGCAGAACTACGAGCAGTACTTC.

This clonotype was seen at least ten times. The chain employs TRBV27 and TRBJ2-7; 11 nucleotides line up with TRBD1. CDR1 and CDR2 from the germline V gene are MNHEY and SMNVEV (reference sequence). The CDR3 contains 12 residues. The CDR3, as DNA: TGTGCGGGGACAGGGGGCTCCTACGAGCAGTACTTC. Amino acids: CAGTGGSYEQYF.

This clonotype was recorded at least ten times. The V call is TRBV2, the J call TRBJ2-2; D may be TRBD1 (5 bases). The CDR3 is 15 residues long. Looked up from germline, CDR1 is SNHLY and CDR2 is FYNNEI. The V end was cut by 11 bases, the J end by 3 bases, with 19 bases between. The CDR3 loop reads CAPPGQGTDTGELFF. CDR3 in DNA: TGTGCCCCCCCCGGCCAGGGAACCGACACCGGGGAGCTGTTTTTT.

This clonotype has more than one count but fewer than ten. The chain has TRBV6-1 and TRBJ2-4; tentatively, D is TRBD2 (6 bases). Germline values: CDR1 MNHNS, CDR2 SASEGT. The V end was cut by 6 bases, the J end by 3 bases, with 12 bases between. The CDR3 runs to 14 residues. The CDR3 spells CASREPGLKNIQYF. The CDR3 DNA is TGTGCCAGCAGGGAACCGGGACTCAAAAACATTCAGTACTTC.

This rearrangement joins TRBV6-2 or TRBV6-3 to TRBJ2-5; 8 nucleotides match TRBD1. The ends lost 6 bases at V and 4 bases at J; junction bases unmatched: 4. There are 13 residues in the CDR3. From germline, CDR1 is MNHEY and CDR2 SVGEGT. CDR3 residues: CASRQGARETQYF. DNA of the CDR3: TGTGCCAGCAGGCAGGGGGCACGAGAGACCCAGTACTTC.

This clonotype has just a few counts. V gene TRBV29-1 combines with J gene TRBJ1-3; D gene ambiguous. CDR3 length: 14 amino acids. With 2 bases removed from V and 5 bases from J, the gap between germline ends came to 13 bases. Germline CDR1 is SQVTM and CDR2 is ANQGSEA. This CDR3 is CSVESAARRNTIYF. CDR3 in DNA: TGCAGCGTTGAAAGCGCAGCCCGGCGAAACACCATATATTTT. The full variable domain, rest sourced from reference TRBV29-1 and TRBJ1-3, is SAVISQKPSRDICQRGTSLTIQCQVDSQVTMMFWYRQQPGQSLTLIATANQGSEATYESGFVIDKFPISRPNLTFSTLTVSNMSPEDSSIYLCSVESAARRNTIYFGEGSWLTVV.

At least ten counts were recorded for this clonotype. This chain links TRBV18 with TRBJ1-2; 7 nucleotides align to TRBD1. Germline values: CDR1 KGHSH, CDR2 LQKENI. There are 13 residues in the CDR3. V was pared by 2 bases and J by 8 bases, with 5 bases of the junction left unmatched. The CDR3 loop is CASSPNRGEGYTF. The CDR3 bases are TGTGCCAGCTCACCAAACAGGGGAGAGGGCTACACCTTC.

This clonotype was recorded a few times. The J gene is TRBJ2-5, the V gene TRBV3-1, with D hard to call. V lost 1 base and J 2 bases, leaving 5 bases between the germline ends. Looked up from germline, CDR1 is LGHDT and CDR2 is YNNKEL (reference sequence). The CDR3 has 13 amino acids. The CDR3 sequence: CASSQVTQETQYF. The CDR3 nucleotides are TGTGCCAGCAGCCAAGTGACTCAAGAGACCCAGTACTTC.

This clonotype was counted between two and nine times. The CDR3 coding sequence is TGTGCCAGCAGCCCGCTTTTGGACACTGAAGCTTTCTTT. Encoded protein: CASSPLLDTEAFF. This chain connects TRBV11-2 to TRBJ1-1; D call uncertain. This CDR3 is built from 13 residues. Trimming shortened V by 5 bases and J by 3 bases, and 10 bases separated the two germline ends. Per germline, CDR1 SGHAT and CDR2 FQNNGV.

This clonotype was recorded at least ten times. The chain carries TRBV27 and TRBJ2-2; 7 bases fit TRBD1. The CDR3 length is 14 residues. Trimming cost V 7 bases and J 7 bases; bases outside gene matches: 9. Germline-derived CDR1 and CDR2 are MNHEY and SMNVEV (reference sequence). The CDR3 here is CASNPRGPNGELFF. DNA of the CDR3: TGTGCCAGCAATCCTAGGGGGCCGAACGGGGAGCTGTTTTTT.